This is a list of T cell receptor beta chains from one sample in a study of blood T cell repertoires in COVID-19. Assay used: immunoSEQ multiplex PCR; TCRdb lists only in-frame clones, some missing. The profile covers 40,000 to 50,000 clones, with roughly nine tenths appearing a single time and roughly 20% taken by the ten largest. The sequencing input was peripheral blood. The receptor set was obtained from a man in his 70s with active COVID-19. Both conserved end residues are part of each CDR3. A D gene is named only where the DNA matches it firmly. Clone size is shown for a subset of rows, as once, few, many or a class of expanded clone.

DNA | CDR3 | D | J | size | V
TGTGCCAGCAGCCGCCGGGACAGGGTCACCGGGGAGCTGTTTTTT | CASSRRDRVTGELFF | TRBD1 | TRBJ2-2 | - | TRBV11-1
TGTGCCTGGAGTGTAGAACAGGGCCGGAGCACAGATACGCAGTATTTT | CAWSVEQGRSTDTQYF | - | TRBJ2-3 | - | TRBV30
TGTGCCAGCAGCCTCGGGGGGAGGGTTGGTTCACCCCTCCACTTT | CASSLGGRVGSPLHF | - | TRBJ1-6 | - | TRBV7-2
TGTGCCAGCAGCTTAGGTCGCCTTACAAACACCGGGGAGCTGTTTTTT | CASSLGRLTNTGELFF | - | TRBJ2-2 | once | TRBV7-9
TGTGCCAGCAGTGAACGGTGGGGAGCTAATGAAAAACTGTTTTTT | CASSERWGANEKLFF | - | TRBJ1-4 | - | TRBV2
TGTGCCAGCAGCGCCACTAGCGGACTCTACGAGCAGTACTTC | CASSATSGLYEQYF | TRBD2 | TRBJ2-7 | - | TRBV28
TGTGCCGTGGCTCCGGGGGGGCCTATCAATGAGCAGTTCTTC | CAVAPGGPINEQFF | TRBD2 | TRBJ2-1 | - | TRBV24-1
TGTGCCAGCAGTTACCTAGCCAGGACAGGGCTGCCCCAGCATTTT | CASSYLARTGLPQHF | TRBD1 | TRBJ1-5 | - | TRBV6-2/TRBV6-3
TGTGCCAGCAGCTTAACAAGACAGGGGAACACTGAAGCTTTCTTT | CASSLTRQGNTEAFF | TRBD1 | TRBJ1-1 | - | TRBV7-6
TGTGCCAGTGGGACTAGCGGACAAGAGACCCAGTACTTC | CASGTSGQETQYF | TRBD2 | TRBJ2-5 | - | TRBV19
TGTGCCAGTAGTATAAGAGGGGGACAGCACAATGAGCAGTTCTTC | CASSIRGGQHNEQFF | TRBD1 | TRBJ2-1 | - | TRBV19
TGTGCCAGCAGCGACCTTGGAGGGGGCCCCCACGAGCAGTACTTC | CASSDLGGGPHEQYF | - | TRBJ2-7 | - | TRBV27
TGTGCCAGCAGCCGTCGACAGCGCACAGATACGCAGTATTTT | CASSRRQRTDTQYF | - | TRBJ2-3 | - | TRBV4-2
TGTGCCAGCCGCCGGGAGAACCTCTACAATGAGCAGTTCTTC | CASRRENLYNEQFF | - | TRBJ2-1 | - | TRBV6-5
TGTGCCAGTACGGAAGGCCGACTCTCTGGGGCCAACGTCCTGACTTTC | CASTEGRLSGANVLTF | - | TRBJ2-6 | - | TRBV19
TGTGCCAGCAGTTCCGGACAGGTTCGGTACAATGAGCAGTTCTTC | CASSSGQVRYNEQFF | TRBD1 | TRBJ2-1 | once | TRBV5-5
TGTGCCAGCAGTTACATTCCGGGGTTGAGCGAGCAGTACTTC | CASSYIPGLSEQYF | - | TRBJ2-7 | - | TRBV6-2/TRBV6-3